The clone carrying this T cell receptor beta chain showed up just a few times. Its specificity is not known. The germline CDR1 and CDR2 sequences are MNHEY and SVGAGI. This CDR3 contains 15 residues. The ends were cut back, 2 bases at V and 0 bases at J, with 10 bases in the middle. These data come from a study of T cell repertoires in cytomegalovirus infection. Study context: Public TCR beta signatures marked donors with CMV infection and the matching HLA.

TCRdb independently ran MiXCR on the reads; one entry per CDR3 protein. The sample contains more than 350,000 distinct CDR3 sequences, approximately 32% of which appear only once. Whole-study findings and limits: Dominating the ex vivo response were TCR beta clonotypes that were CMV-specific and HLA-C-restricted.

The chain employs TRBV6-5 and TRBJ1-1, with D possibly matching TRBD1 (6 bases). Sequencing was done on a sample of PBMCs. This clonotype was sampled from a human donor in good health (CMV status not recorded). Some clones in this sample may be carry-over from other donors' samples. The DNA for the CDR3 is TGTGCCAGCAGTTACAGGGGGGGTTTGAACACTGAAGCTTTCTTT. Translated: CASSYRGGLNTEAFF.